This T cell receptor beta chain was identified in a study of T cell repertoires in cytomegalovirus infection. Study results and limitations: It was HLA-C-restricted CMV-specific TCR beta clonotypes that dominated the response ex vivo.

The length of the CDR3 is 15 residues. Trimming took off 1 base at V and 0 bases at J, with 7 bases between the two ends. Germline loops: CDR1 SGHDT, CDR2 YYEEEE. This clonotype was counted at least ten times. Its specificity is not known. TCRdb analysed the reads with MiXCR anew, one entry per CDR3 protein. The sample has about 46,000 distinct CDR3 sequences, roughly 22% seen once. Sequenced material: PBMCs, sequenced either directly or after in vitro stimulation (not recorded which). This TCR was sampled from a human donor in good health (CMV status not recorded). Some clones in this sample may be carry-over from other donors' samples. The gene calls are TRBV5-6 and TRBJ2-2; no clear D. CDR3 DNA: TGTGCCAGCAGCTTGAGGGCCGCGAACACCGGGGAGCTGTTTTTT. It codes for CASSLRAANTGELFF.